A single sample gave rise to the 23 T cell receptor beta chains below, sequenced in a study of T cells after yellow fever vaccination. TCRdb passed the 5' RACE reads through MiXCR, listing each CDR3 protein once. Of approximately 550,000 distinct CDR3 sequences detected, 15% to 20% appear once; the ten largest clones hold roughly an eighth. Source: PBMCs, taken 15 days after the yellow fever booster vaccination. All receptors come from a man aged 30 to 39 who received the YFV17D yellow fever vaccine.

This clonotype was found a few times. The chain uses TRBV3-1 and TRBJ2-7, with D possibly being TRBD1 (5 bases). The CDR3 has 16 amino acids. V was shortened by 4 bases and J by 0 bases, with 16 bases between the two germline ends. Germline loops: CDR1 LGHDT, CDR2 YNNKEL (reference sequence). The CDR3 loop reads CASSPQVDSYSYEQYF. The CDR3 DNA sequence: TGTGCCAGCAGCCCACAGGTCGACAGCTACTCCTACGAGCAGTACTTC.

The rearrangement uses TRBV5-1 and TRBJ2-5, with 10 nucleotides matching TRBD2. The junction had 7 bases not matched to a gene; V was cut back by 4 bases and J by 4 bases. CDR1 is SGHRS and CDR2 is YFSETQ in the germline V gene. The CDR3 loop spans 15 amino acids. The CDR3 DNA reads as TGCGCCAGCAGCAGAAGCGGGAGGGCCTCAGAGACCCAGTACTTC. It is translated as CASSRSGRASETQYF.

This chain links TRBV15 with TRBJ2-3, with 8 bases that match TRBD2. Germline V gene data show CDR1 as LNHNV and CDR2 as YYDKDF (reference sequence). The V gene end was trimmed by 7 bases and the J gene end by 5 bases; junction bases not matched to a gene: 14. The CDR3 spans 16 residues. The CDR3, as DNA: TGTGCCACCACCGTGCTCGGTGCGGGAGGTGGAGATACGCAGTATTTT. This encodes CATTVLGAGGGDTQYF. Full variable domain (rest looked up from reference TRBV15 and TRBJ2-3): DAMVIQNPRYQVTQFGKPVTLSCSQTLNHNVMYWYQQKSSQAPKLLFHYYDKDFNNEADTPDNFQSRRPNTSFCFLDIRSPGLGDTAMYLCATTVLGAGGGDTQYFGPGTRLTVL.

The chain employs TRBV20-1 and TRBJ2-7; TRBD1 matches at 8 bases. The V gene's germline CDR1 is DFQATT and CDR2 SNEGSKA (reference sequence). CDR3 length equals 13 residues. Unmatched junction bases numbered 8, after V lost 6 bases and J lost 4 bases. In nucleotides, the CDR3 is TGCAGTGCACCGGACAGGGATTGGTACGAGCAGTACTTC. Translation gives CSAPDRDWYEQYF.

The CDR3 DNA reads as TGTGCCAGCAGTTACGGGTTTAGCGCGGGAGGGGGAGAGACCCAGTACTTC. It encodes CASSYGFSAGGGETQYF. The chain recombines TRBV6-5 with TRBJ2-5, with TRBD2 matching over 9 bases. The CDR3 runs to 17 residues. CDR1 MNHEY and CDR2 SVGAGI come from the germline V gene. V dropped 2 bases and J dropped 4; count of bases not matched to a gene: 11.

The chain employs TRBV27 and TRBJ1-5; D is uncertain. Germline CDR1 MNHEY, CDR2 SMNVEV (reference sequence). The CDR3 is made up of 14 amino acids. Trimming took off 7 bases at V and 0 bases at J, with 10 bases between the two ends. DNA of the CDR3: TGTGCCAGCACTCCTAGGAATAGCAATCAGCCCCAGCATTTT. The encoded protein is CASTPRNSNQPQHF.

There are a few counts of this clonotype. CDR3 sequence: CATFRTGNTGELFF. DNA of the CDR3: TGCGCCACCTTTAGGACAGGGAACACCGGGGAGCTGTTTTTT. This rearrangement joins TRBV5-1 to TRBJ2-2; 7 nucleotides line up with TRBD1. This CDR3 has 14 amino acids. Germline assignment: CDR1 SGHRS and CDR2 YFSETQ. The ends lost 9 bases at V and 1 base at J; junction bases unmatched: 6.

This clonotype has more than one count but fewer than ten. This chain joins TRBV20-1 and TRBJ2-1; 11 bases are shared with TRBD1. The CDR3 runs to 14 residues. Germline assignment: CDR1 DFQATT and CDR2 SNEGSKA (reference sequence). V gave up 6 bases and J gave up 2 bases; unmatched junction bases: 3. The CDR3 region is CSARTGGAYNEQFF. The DNA for the CDR3 is TGCAGTGCGAGGACAGGGGGCGCCTACAATGAGCAGTTCTTC.

The rearrangement links TRBV12-3 or TRBV12-4 to TRBJ1-5; D not certain. Deletions cut 5 bases from V and 6 bases from J, with 14 bases between. The CDR3 extends over 14 amino acids. The CDR3: CASSLSGSGQPQHF. In DNA form, the CDR3 reads TGTGCCAGCAGTCTATCAGGTAGCGGTCAGCCCCAGCATTTT.

This clonotype has only a few counts. The chain couples TRBV20-1 to TRBJ2-2; 9 bases are a match to TRBD2. The CDR3 consists of 14 residues. V was pared by 4 bases and J by 9 bases, with 9 bases of the junction left unmatched. The germline V gene has CDR1 DFQATT and CDR2 SNEGSKA (reference sequence). The DNA of the CDR3 is TGCAGTGCTAAAGAGCTAGCGGGGCCCCGGGAGCTGTTTTTT. It is translated as CSAKELAGPRELFF.

This chain uses TRBV7-2 with TRBJ2-3; D unclear. There are 15 residues in the CDR3. Germline V CDR1 and CDR2: SGHTA, FQGNSA. V lost 6 bases, J lost 4 bases, and 17 bases lay in between. The CDR3 is CASSPRVRGADTQYF. For the CDR3, the DNA is TGTGCCAGCAGTCCCCGTGTACGCGGCGCAGATACGCAGTATTTT.

This clonotype was seen more than once but under ten times. The V and J genes are TRBV11-1 and TRBJ2-2; TRBD2 is a possible D gene (6 bases). Trimming cost V 0 bases and J 1 base, with 15 bases left between them. Germline CDR1 and CDR2: SGHAT and FQDESV (reference sequence). The CDR3 contains 18 residues. CDR3 residues: CASSLARDSGRNTGELFF. In DNA, the CDR3 is TGTGCCAGCAGCTTAGCCCGGGATAGCGGTAGGAACACCGGGGAGCTGTTTTTT. Full variable domain (rest looked up from reference TRBV11-1 and TRBJ2-2): EAEVAQSPRYKITEKSQAVAFWCDPISGHATLYWYRQILGQGPELLVQFQDESVVDDSQLPKDRFSAERLKGVDSTLKIQPAELGDSAMYLCASSLARDSGRNTGELFFGEGSRLTVL.

A few counts support this clonotype. This chain links TRBV28 with TRBJ2-2; either TRBD1 or TRBD2 may supply D (5 bases each). Germline V gene lookup returns CDR1 MDHEN and CDR2 SYDVKM. Trimming left V 6 bases short and J 4 bases short, with 15 bases between. The CDR3 spans 15 residues. The CDR3 spells CASSITGTSTGELFF. The CDR3 DNA follows: TGTGCCAGCAGCATAACCGGGACCAGCACCGGGGAGCTGTTTTTT.

The rearrangement uses TRBV29-1 and TRBJ2-3; a possible D gene is TRBD2 (6 bases). V lost 3 bases, J lost 2 bases, and 9 bases lay in between. In germline, CDR1 is SQVTM, CDR2 ANQGSEA. This CDR3 region has 13 residues. This chain's CDR3 is CSVEEGNTDTQYF. Here the CDR3 DNA reads TGCAGCGTTGAGGAGGGAAACACAGATACGCAGTATTTT.

The chain employs TRBV27 and TRBJ2-7, with D possibly TRBD1 on 6 matching bases. V lost 0 bases to trimming and J lost 0 bases, with 15 bases between them. The CDR3 is 17 residues long. The V gene's germline CDR1 is MNHEY and CDR2 SMNVEV (reference sequence). CDR3 in DNA: TGTGCCAGCAGTTTATCGGGCTTGGGGGCGTTCTCCTACGAGCAGTACTTC. Amino acids: CASSLSGLGAFSYEQYF.

A few counts support this clonotype. The genes are TRBV12-3 or TRBV12-4 and TRBJ2-4; D is perhaps TRBD1 or TRBD2 (5 bases each). V lost 6 bases and J lost 0, with 15 bases in between. The CDR3 loop spans 16 amino acids. CDR3 residues: CASRFRDGLAKNIQYF. CDR3 DNA: TGTGCCAGCAGGTTCCGGGACGGGTTAGCCAAAAACATTCAGTACTTC.

This sequence joins TRBV4-2 and TRBJ2-5, with D tentatively TRBD2 (6 bases). The CDR3 sequence is 15 residues long. CDR1 and CDR2 (germline): LGHNA, YNFKEQ. The ends were cut back, 3 bases at V and 5 bases at J, with 16 bases in the middle. The CDR3 sequence is CASSHLEGGGETQYF. The DNA of the CDR3 is TGTGCCAGCAGCCACCTCGAGGGAGGCGGTGAGACCCAGTACTTC.

The genes are TRBV28 and TRBJ2-3, with no clear D. Trimming left V 8 bases short and J 5 bases short, with 11 bases between. Germline V CDR1 and CDR2: MDHEN, SYDVKM. The length of the CDR3 is 12 residues. The CDR3 is CASSSVQDTQYF. The DNA for the CDR3 is TGTGCCAGCTCATCGGTCCAAGATACGCAGTATTTT.

This chain links TRBV20-1 with TRBJ2-7; D possibly corresponds to TRBD1 (6 bases). The CDR3 loop spans 13 amino acids. V lost 4 bases to trimming and J lost 1 base, with 11 bases between them. The germline V gene has CDR1 DFQATT and CDR2 SNEGSKA (reference sequence). The CDR3 sequence: CSANRDTSYEQYF. In DNA form, the CDR3 reads TGCAGTGCTAACCGGGACACATCCTACGAGCAGTACTTC.

In this sample, this clonotype turned up once. The V and J genes are TRBV10-3 and TRBJ2-3; D perhaps matches TRBD1 (5 bases). CDR1 is ENHRY and CDR2 is SYGVKD in the germline V gene. Trimming removed 8 bases at V and 0 bases at J, with 12 bases between. The length of the CDR3 is 14 residues. The CDR3 protein is CAIFRQTSTDTQYF. The CDR3 DNA follows: TGTGCCATCTTTCGACAGACTAGCACAGATACGCAGTATTTT.

This clonotype was detected a few times. The chain carries TRBV7-3 and TRBJ2-1, with D uncertain. The CDR3 extends over 16 amino acids. Germline assignment: CDR1 SGHTA and CDR2 FQGTGA. V was trimmed by 7 bases and J by 6 bases, leaving 22 bases between them. CDR3 region: CASKLTYVTLPNEQFF. In DNA, the CDR3 is TGTGCCAGCAAGCTGACTTATGTGACCCTTCCCAATGAGCAGTTCTTC. Combining the CDR3 with reference TRBV7-3 and TRBJ2-1 gives the whole variable domain GAGVSQTPSNKVTEKGKYVELRCDPISGHTALYWYRQSLGQGPEFLIYFQGTGAADDSGLPNDRFFAVRPEGSVSTLKIQRTERGDSAVYLCASKLTYVTLPNEQFFGPGTRLTVL.

This chain uses TRBV20-1 with TRBJ1-1; 12 positions match TRBD1. Unmatched junction bases numbered 7, after V lost 3 bases and J lost 5 bases. Germline V gene data show CDR1 as DFQATT and CDR2 as SNEGSKA (reference sequence). CDR3 length: 15 residues. The CDR3 is CSASGTGGLLTEAFF. The CDR3 DNA follows: TGCAGTGCTAGTGGGACAGGGGGCTTGCTGACTGAAGCTTTCTTT.

The chain recombines TRBV30 with TRBJ2-5; possibly TRBD1 for D (6 bases). The CDR3 sequence is 13 residues long. The V and J ends lost 3 bases and 4 bases respectively, with 12 bases between them. Germline values: CDR1 GTSNPN, CDR2 SVGIG (reference sequence). The CDR3 DNA follows: TGTGCCTGGAGCCAGGGACAAGGAGAGACCCAGTACTTC. The encoded protein is CAWSQGQGETQYF.